The TCR beta chain under discussion was sequenced for a study of T cells in localized non-small cell lung cancer. Notes on the study in general: Appearances in adjacent lung were noted for a median about 50 of the top 100 tumor clones.

Regarding this clone: Its antigen is unidentified.

This CDR3 is built from 16 residues. Germline values: CDR1 KGHSH, CDR2 LQKENI. Trimming removed 0 bases from V and 5 bases from J, with 16 bases in between. Assay used: immunoSEQ multiplex PCR; TCRdb lists only in-frame clones, some missing. The data show roughly 40,000 clones, about four fifths seen once. The sequence was collected from a male donor at least 60 years old with stage II lung adenocarcinoma. Sequencing was performed on peripheral blood mononuclear cells, taken before any cancer treatment. This chain uses TRBV18 with TRBJ1-1; D perhaps matches TRBD1 (5 bases). CDR3 sequence reads: CASSPPQGSTRTEAFF. The CDR3 coding sequence is TGTGCCAGCTCACCACCCCAGGGTTCCACAAGGACTGAAGCTTTCTTT.